This TCR beta chain was recovered during a study of Ad26.COV2.S vaccination and SARS-CoV-2 variants. V was clipped by 0 bases and J by 5 bases; unmatched bases: 8. The germline gives CDR1 KGHSH, CDR2 LQKENI. CDR3 length equals 16 residues. Clones were read by immunoSEQ multiplex PCR, and TCRdb kept only the in-frame ones, dropping some. The sample has about 350,000 clones, about 91% seen once. Regarding the study as a whole: Vaccinated individuals (as opposed to placebo recipients) had higher spike-specific TCR breadth. Substantial breadth was reportedly displayed by spike-specific CD8+ and CD4+ T cell responses after vaccination. TCR breadth and depth analyses may have underestimated total T cell responses.

Notes on this clone: Antigen unknown.

The sample was peripheral blood, taken after recovery from COVID-19. The sequence was collected from a human donor who had recovered from COVID-19. The chain recombines TRBV18 with TRBJ2-3; 7 positions agree with TRBD2. The CDR3 sequence: CASSPPAGEMVDTQYF. The CDR3 DNA sequence: TGTGCCAGCTCACCACCGGCGGGGGAGATGGTAGATACGCAGTATTTT. The full variable domain, its missing parts supplied by reference TRBV18 and TRBJ2-3, is NAGVMQNPRHLVRRRGQEARLRCSPMKGHSHVYWYRQLPEEGLKFMVYLQKENIIDESGMPKERFSAEFPKEGPSILRIQQVVRGDSAAYFCASSPPAGEMVDTQYFGPGTRLTVL.